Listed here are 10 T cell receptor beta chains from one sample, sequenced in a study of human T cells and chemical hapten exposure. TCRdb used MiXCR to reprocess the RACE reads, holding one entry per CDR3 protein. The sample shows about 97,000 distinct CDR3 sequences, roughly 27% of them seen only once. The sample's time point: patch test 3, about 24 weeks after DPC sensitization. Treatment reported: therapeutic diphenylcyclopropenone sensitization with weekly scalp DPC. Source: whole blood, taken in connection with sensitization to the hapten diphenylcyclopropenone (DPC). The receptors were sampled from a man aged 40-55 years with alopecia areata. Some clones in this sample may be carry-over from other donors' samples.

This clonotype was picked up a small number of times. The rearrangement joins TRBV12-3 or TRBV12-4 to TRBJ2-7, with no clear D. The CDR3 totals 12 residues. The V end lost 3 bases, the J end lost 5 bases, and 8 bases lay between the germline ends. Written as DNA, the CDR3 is TGTGCCAGCAGTTTCCTTTTGGACGAGCAGTACTTC. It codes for CASSFLLDEQYF.

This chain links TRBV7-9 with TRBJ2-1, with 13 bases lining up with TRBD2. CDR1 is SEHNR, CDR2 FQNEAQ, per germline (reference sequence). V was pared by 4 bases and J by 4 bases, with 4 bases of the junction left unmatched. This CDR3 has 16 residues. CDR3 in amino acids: CASSSGLAGEYNEQFF. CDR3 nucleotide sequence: TGTGCCAGCAGCTCAGGACTAGCGGGGGAATACAATGAGCAGTTCTTC.

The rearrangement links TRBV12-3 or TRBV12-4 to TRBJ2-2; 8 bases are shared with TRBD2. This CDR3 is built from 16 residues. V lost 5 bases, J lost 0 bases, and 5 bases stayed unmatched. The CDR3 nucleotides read TGTGCCAGCAGTCCCGGGCGGGAGGCGAACACCGGGGAGCTGTTTTTT. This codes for CASSPGREANTGELFF.

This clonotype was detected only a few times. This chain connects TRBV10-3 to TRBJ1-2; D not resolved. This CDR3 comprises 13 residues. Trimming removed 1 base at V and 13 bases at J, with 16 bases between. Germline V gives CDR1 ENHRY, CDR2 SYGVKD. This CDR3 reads CAISEFDGDKSTF. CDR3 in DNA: TGTGCCATCAGTGAGTTTGACGGTGACAAGAGCACCTTC.

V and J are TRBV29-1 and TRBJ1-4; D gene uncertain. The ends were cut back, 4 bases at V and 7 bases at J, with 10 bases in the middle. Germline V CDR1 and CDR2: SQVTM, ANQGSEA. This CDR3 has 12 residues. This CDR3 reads CSVGSGREKLFF. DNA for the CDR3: TGCAGCGTTGGCTCAGGCCGTGAAAAACTGTTTTTT.

The CDR3 nucleotides read TGCGCCAGCAGCCAAGATTGGGGACAGGGGGCCTACGAGCAGTACTTC. This codes for CASSQDWGQGAYEQYF. V usage is TRBV4-1 and J usage is TRBJ2-7, with 11 bases that match TRBD1. Germline lookup yields CDR1 MGHRA and CDR2 YSYEKL. The CDR3 totals 16 residues. After removal of 0 bases from V and 2 bases from J, the junction contained 3 bases not matched to a gene.

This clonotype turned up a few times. The CDR3 loop reads CASSRELSGNTIYF. The CDR3 DNA reads as TGTGCCAGCAGCCGAGAACTCAGTGGAAACACCATATATTTT. The V and J genes are TRBV28 and TRBJ1-3; no firm D call. V lost 6 bases, J lost 3 bases, and 12 bases lay in between. CDR1 is MDHEN, CDR2 SYDVKM, per germline. The CDR3 has 14 residues.

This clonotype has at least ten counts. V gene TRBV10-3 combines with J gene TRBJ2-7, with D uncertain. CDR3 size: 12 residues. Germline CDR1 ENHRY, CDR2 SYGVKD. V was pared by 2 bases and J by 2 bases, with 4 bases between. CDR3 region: CAISEAAYEQYF. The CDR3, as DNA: TGTGCCATCAGTGAGGCAGCCTACGAGCAGTACTTC.

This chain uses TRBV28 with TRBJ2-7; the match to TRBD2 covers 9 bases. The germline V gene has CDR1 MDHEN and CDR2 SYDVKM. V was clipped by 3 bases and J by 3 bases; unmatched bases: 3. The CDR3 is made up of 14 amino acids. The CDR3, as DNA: TGTGCCAGCAGTTTTAGCGGGAGAGTCTACGAGCAGTACTTC. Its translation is CASSFSGRVYEQYF. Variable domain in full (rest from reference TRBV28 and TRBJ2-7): DVKVTQSSRYLVKRTGEKVFLECVQDMDHENMFWYRQDPGLGLRLIYFSYDVKMKEKGDIPEGYSVSREKKERFSLILESASTNQTSMYLCASSFSGRVYEQYFGPGTRLTVT.

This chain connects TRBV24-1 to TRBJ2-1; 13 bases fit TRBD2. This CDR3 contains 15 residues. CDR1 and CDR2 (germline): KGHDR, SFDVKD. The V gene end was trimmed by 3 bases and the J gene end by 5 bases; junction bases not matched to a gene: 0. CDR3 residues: CATSDGLAGDNEQFF. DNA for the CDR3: TGTGCCACCAGTGATGGACTAGCGGGGGACAATGAGCAGTTCTTC.